This is a list of T cell receptor beta chains from one sample in a study of CD4 T cells in relation to SARS-CoV-2 and coronaviruses. Generated by immunoSEQ multiplex PCR, the TCRdb table keeps only in-frame clones and is missing some. This table has about 24,000 clones, about 75% appearing once. Their antigens are not known. The sequencing input was CD4+ T cells from PBMCs, cultured in vitro. The receptors were sampled from a human donor in good health. Each CDR3 is given with its conserved first and last residue. The D gene is left open where the match is weak. Only some rows state a clone size, as once, few, many or a class for expanded clones.

.	TRBV29-1	TRBJ1-2	few	TGCAGCGCTGGCACGGGGGATTATGGCTACACCTTC	CSAGTGDYGYTF
TRBD1	TRBV5-1	TRBJ2-3	.	TGCGCCAGCAGCTTGGGCGACACAGGGGGTACAGATACGCAGTATTTT	CASSLGDTGGTDTQYF
TRBD2	TRBV3-1/TRBV3-2	TRBJ2-2	.	TGTGCCAGCAGACGGACTAGCGGGAGTGCAACCGGGGAGCTGTTTTTT	CASRRTSGSATGELFF
TRBD2	TRBV5-1	TRBJ2-1	.	TGCGCCAGCAGCAGAATAGCGGGAGCCTACAATGAGCAGTTCTTC	CASSRIAGAYNEQFF
TRBD1	TRBV7-6	TRBJ2-7	once	TGTGCCAGCAGCCCCGGGACAGTAGGAGCCTACGAGCAGTACTTC	CASSPGTVGAYEQYF
TRBD1	TRBV5-8	TRBJ1-1	.	TGTGCCAGCAGCCCGGGACAGGGGCTTCCGGATGAAGCTTTCTTT	CASSPGQGLPDEAFF
.	TRBV7-9	TRBJ2-7	.	TGTGCCAGCAGCTTCATCGGGAAATCCTACGAGCAGTACTTC	CASSFIGKSYEQYF
.	TRBV19	TRBJ2-5	.	TGTGCCAGTAGTAGCGGGACGATACTCCAAGAGACCCAGTACTTC	CASSSGTILQETQYF
.	TRBV29-1	TRBJ1-1	few	TGCAGCGTTGTTCGACTGCTGAACACTGAAGCTTTCTTT	CSVVRLLNTEAFF
.	TRBV20-1	TRBJ1-4	.	TGCAGTGCCTCAAATGAAAAACTGTTTTTT	CSASNEKLFF
.	TRBV7-9	TRBJ1-2	.	TGTGCCAGCAGTTATGCGGGTGGACAACCTTATGGCTACACCTTC	CASSYAGGQPYGYTF
TRBD2	TRBV3-1/TRBV3-2	TRBJ2-1	.	TGTGCCAGCAGCCAAGATTTGACTAGCGGGAGTATCCATGAGCAGTTCTTC	CASSQDLTSGSIHEQFF
TRBD1	TRBV7-9	TRBJ1-2	.	TGTGCCAGCAGCCCCCAGGGGGCTGGCTACACCTTC	CASSPQGAGYTF
TRBD1	TRBV12-5	TRBJ2-1	.	TGTGCTAGTGGTTTGCTCCCGGGACAGGGCTCCTACAATGAGCAGTTCTTC	CASGLLPGQGSYNEQFF
.	TRBV5-4	TRBJ2-5	.	TGTGCCAGCAGCTTGCGGGGCAGGGGAGACCAAGAGACCCAGTACTTC	CASSLRGRGDQETQYF
TRBD2	TRBV5-1	TRBJ2-7	few	TGCGCCAGCAGCCCACGAGTCCTCTTCGAGGGAGGGCCGAGGGAGCAGTACTTC	CASSPRVLFEGGPREQYF
TRBD2	TRBV18	TRBJ2-7	.	TGTGCCAGCTTAAAAATAGCGGGAGGCCACGAGCAGTACTTC	CASLKIAGGHEQYF
.	TRBV12-3/TRBV12-4	TRBJ1-2	.	TGTGCCAGCAGCCCGGACGCGCAGCATGGCTACACCTTC	CASSPDAQHGYTF
.	TRBV28	TRBJ1-1	few	TGTGCCAGCAGTTTGGGGCCGGGACGGCAGAACACTGAAGCTTTCTTT	CASSLGPGRQNTEAFF
TRBD2	TRBV5-4	TRBJ2-5	.	TGTGCCAGCAGCTTAGGGGACTACCGCTCGCGGGGACAAGAGACCCAGTACTTC	CASSLGDYRSRGQETQYF
.	TRBV19	TRBJ2-1	.	TGTGCCAGTTGCCGGGACTACAATGAGCAGTTCTTC	CASCRDYNEQFF
.	TRBV19	TRBJ2-2	.	TGTGCCAGTAGTGGCGCTCTGAACACCGGGGAGCTGTTTTTT	CASSGALNTGELFF
TRBD2	TRBV18	TRBJ2-7	.	TGTGCCAGCTCACCTCCGGGGGGGGCGACCGAGTCCTACGAGCAGTACTTC	CASSPPGGATESYEQYF
.	TRBV24-1	TRBJ2-5	.	TGTGCCACCAGTGACCTAGAGACCCAGTACTTC	CATSDLETQYF
.	TRBV6-2/TRBV6-3	TRBJ2-1	.	TGTGCCAGCAGTTACGGGGGACTCAACAATGAGCAGTTCTTC	CASSYGGLNNEQFF